This TCR beta chain was sequenced during a study of T cells in Graves' hyperthyroidism and ophthalmopathy. As to this clonotype: What it binds is not known.

Trimming removed 0 bases from V and 5 bases from J, with 11 bases in between. CDR3 size: 15 residues. Germline V gene lookup returns CDR1 SGHRS and CDR2 YFSETQ. Template material for amplifying TCR beta CDR3 regions consisted of RNA transcripts. First-round RT-PCR with HTBI primers amplified the TCR CDR3 region. Each CDR3 protein gets one entry after TCRdb re-called the multiplex PCR reads with MiXCR. The profile shows about 580,000 distinct CDR3 sequences, roughly 46% of them singletons. General observations from the study: A 13 V-J model separated ophthalmopathy from stable hyperthyroidism. Most expanded thyroid clonotypes above 0.001 recurred in blood.

Uncontrolled infections, other autoimmune diseases, pregnancy or lactation led to exclusion of patients. This sequence originates from a woman aged 18-35 years with Graves' hyperthyroidism. The chain is built from TRBV5-1 and TRBJ1-4, with D maybe TRBD1 (6 bases). Material for sequencing was peripheral blood or thyroid tissue (not recorded which). The CDR3 loop reads CASSLVLGTNEKLFF. The CDR3 DNA reads TGCGCCAGCAGCTTGGTTCTCGGGACAAATGAAAAACTGTTTTTT.